A single sample is the source of the 30 T cell receptor beta chains below, sequenced in a study of T cell clonality in common variable immunodeficiency. Broader study findings: Common variable immunodeficiency TCR beta sequences reportedly had fewer deletions and N-nucleotide insertions.

These receptors lack a known antigen. TCRdb keeps only in-frame clones here, not all; method: immunoSEQ multiplex PCR. The sample yields about 16,000 clones, without any singletons. Sequenced sample: peripheral blood mononuclear cells. The receptors originated from a human donor with common variable immunodeficiency.

This clone has a handful of counts. The read terminates 3 residues before the CDR3 end, so the remaining end is supplied by the germline J gene. The chain combines TRBV19 with TRBJ2-2; TRBD2 matches at 7 bases. The CDR3 length is 15 residues. V lost 6 bases and J lost 0; bases outside the gene matches: 4. Germline V gene data show CDR1 as LNHDA and CDR2 as SQIVND (reference sequence). The sequenced CDR3 bases are TGTGCCAGTAGGGTCCTAGCGGCGAACACCGGGGAG. It translates to CASRVLAANTGE. Given in full, the CDR3 is CASRVLAANTGELFF. The variable domain in full, with the rest retrieved from reference TRBV19 and TRBJ2-2, is DGGITQSPKYLFRKEGQNVTLSCEQNLNHDAMYWYRQDPGQGLRLIYYSQIVNDFQKGDIAEGYSVSREKKESFPLTVTSAQKNPTAFYLCASRVLAANTGELFFGEGSRLTVL.

About this clone: The read gets to within 3 residues of the CDR3 end, and the germline J gene fills in the rest. The chain couples TRBV19 to TRBJ2-1, with a possible D match to TRBD1 (5 bases). Looked up from germline, CDR1 is LNHDA and CDR2 is SQIVND (reference sequence). Deletions cut 7 bases from V and 6 bases from J, with 16 bases between. The CDR3 runs to 14 residues. The CDR3 is CASTTGPWGNEQFF. The CDR3 bases that were read are TGTGCCAGTACTACAGGTCCCTGGGGCAATGAG.

Note on this clone: The read ends 3 residues shy of where the CDR3 ends; the end is completed using the germline J gene. V gene TRBV20-1 combines with J gene TRBJ1-1; TRBD1 aligns across 9 bases. Trimming removed 0 bases from V and 2 bases from J; junction bases left unmatched: 4. From germline, CDR1 is DFQATT and CDR2 SNEGSKA (reference sequence). The CDR3 sequence is 15 residues long. Here the CDR3 reads CSAREGGQGNTEAFF. Incomplete CDR3 DNA: TGCAGTGCTAGAGAGGGGGGACAGGGTAACACTGAA.

The sample holds a few counts of this clone. Read data end 3 residues before the CDR3 end; the end is taken from the germline J gene. The chain has TRBV7-2 and TRBJ1-6; 11 nucleotides align to TRBD1. The ends lost 5 bases at V and 9 bases at J; junction bases unmatched: 6. Germline CDR1 reads SGHTA; CDR2 reads FQGNSA. This CDR3 is 15 amino acids long. The CDR3 region is CASSGDGTGGSPLHF. The part of the CDR3 DNA that was read is TGTGCCAGCAGCGGGGACGGGACAGGGGGTTCACCC.

This clone has only a few counts. Sequencing ends 3 residues short of the CDR3 end; the germline J gene provides the rest. The chain links TRBV20-1 to TRBJ2-1, with 14 bases aligning to TRBD2. This CDR3 spans 15 amino acids. J lost 7 bases, V lost 3 bases, and 5 bases had no gene match. Germline V gene lookup returns CDR1 DFQATT and CDR2 SNEGSKA (reference sequence). CDR3 amino acids: CSARRTSGGPNEQFF. The sequenced part of the CDR3 DNA is TGCAGTGCTAGGAGGACTAGCGGGGGGCCGAATGAG.

This clone was seen repeatedly, ten times or more. The read terminates 3 residues ahead of where the CDR3 ends, so the germline J gene completes it. J is TRBJ1-1 and V is TRBV30, with 7 nucleotides matching TRBD1. The J segment lost 6 bases and the V segment lost 5 bases, leaving 12 bases of the junction unmatched. The CDR3 has 14 residues. The germline V gene encodes CDR1 GTSNPN and CDR2 SVGIG (reference sequence). The CDR3 protein is CAWGDRVSRPEAFF. The sequenced CDR3 bases are TGTGCCTGGGGAGACAGGGTGTCTCGTCCTGAA. The variable domain in full, with the rest retrieved from reference TRBV30 and TRBJ1-1, is SQTIHQWPATLVQPVGSPLSLECTVEGTSNPNLYWYRQAAGRGLQLLFYSVGIGQISSEVPQNLSASRPQDRQFILSSKKLLLSDSGFYLCAWGDRVSRPEAFFGQGTRLTVV.

The table lists this clone with a few counts. The read falls 3 residues short of the CDR3 end, and the missing part is taken from the germline J gene. The chain couples TRBV18 to TRBJ2-1; weak D call: TRBD1 (5 bases). Germline assignment: CDR1 KGHSH and CDR2 LQKENI. The V end lost 6 bases, the J end lost 8 bases, and 17 bases lay between the germline ends. The CDR3 spans 14 residues. Partial CDR3 DNA: TGTGCCAGCTCTACCGGACACGGCCAAGATGAG. This sequence encodes CASSTGHGQDE. In full, the CDR3 reads CASSTGHGQDEQFF.

This clone occurred a few times. The CDR3 end falls 3 residues outside the read, so it is completed with the germline J gene. This chain links TRBV7-4 with TRBJ2-7; 7 bases line up with TRBD1. The CDR3 has 14 residues. The ends lost 8 bases at V and 3 bases at J; junction bases unmatched: 10. Germline V lookup: CDR1 SGHVT, CDR2 SQSDAQ. CDR3: CASVPGQSYYEQYF. CDR3 bases read: TGTGCCAGCGTACCGGGACAGTCCTACTACGAG.

This clone turned up a few times. The read falls 3 residues short of the CDR3 end, and the missing part is taken from the germline J gene. The genes are TRBV7-2 and TRBJ1-1; D possibly corresponds to TRBD1 (5 bases). The CDR3 loop spans 15 amino acids. Trimming took off 0 bases at V and 3 bases at J, with 11 bases between the two ends. The germline gives CDR1 SGHTA, CDR2 FQGNSA. The CDR3 sequence is CASSLAFGQHTEAFF. The CDR3 DNA, read in part, is TGTGCCAGCAGCTTAGCGTTCGGACAACACACTGAA. Full variable domain (missing parts from reference TRBV7-2 and TRBJ1-1): GAGVSQSPSNKVTEKGKDVELRCDPISGHTALYWYRQSLGQGLEFLIYFQGNSAPDKSGLPSDRFSAERTGGSVSTLTIQRTQQEDSAVYLCASSLAFGQHTEAFFGQGTRLTVV.

In this sample, this clone turned up a few times. Coverage ceases 3 residues before the CDR3 finishes, and the germline J gene fills in the end. The chain employs TRBV18 and TRBJ2-5, with 9 bases lining up with TRBD1. Germline lookup yields CDR1 KGHSH and CDR2 LQKENI. With 3 bases clipped from V and 5 bases from J, the junction kept 10 bases outside the gene matches. This CDR3 contains 16 residues. This chain's CDR3 is CASSPRQGESVETQYF. The sequenced part of the CDR3 DNA is TGTGCCAGCTCACCCCGACAGGGGGAATCTGTGGAGACC.

This clone came up a few times. The read gets to within 3 residues of the CDR3 end, and the germline J gene fills in the rest. J is TRBJ1-1 and V is TRBV18, with D maybe TRBD1 (6 bases). CDR1 KGHSH and CDR2 LQKENI come from the germline V gene. Trimming pared 8 bases from V and 0 bases from J, leaving 19 bases between. The CDR3 extends over 16 amino acids. The DNA read from the CDR3 is TGTGCCAGCCGGGAATGGGGGACATCAATGAACACTGAA. This translates into CASREWGTSMNTE. From start to end, the CDR3 is CASREWGTSMNTEAFF. The full variable domain, in which reference TRBV18 and TRBJ1-1 provide the parts outside the CDR3, is NAGVMQNPRHLVRRRGQEARLRCSPMKGHSHVYWYRQLPEEGLKFMVYLQKENIIDESGMPKERFSAEFPKEGPSILRIQQVVRGDSAAYFCASREWGTSMNTEAFFGQGTRLTVV.

This clone was detected ten times or more. The read ends 3 residues before the CDR3 terminus; that terminus is restored from the germline J gene. The rearrangement links TRBV30 to TRBJ1-3; TRBD1 might be the D (6 bases). CDR3 size: 14 residues. CDR1 GTSNPN and CDR2 SVGIG come from the germline V gene (reference sequence). V was pared by 3 bases and J by 3 bases, with 12 bases between. This chain's CDR3 is CAWREQGFGNTIYF. The DNA read from the CDR3 is TGTGCCTGGAGAGAACAGGGATTTGGAAACACC.

The table lists this clone with a few counts. The CDR3 end lies 3 residues beyond the end of the read and is filled in from the germline J gene. The rearrangement uses TRBV18 and TRBJ1-1; D might be TRBD1 (6 bases). The CDR3 has 14 residues. V lost 1 base and J 3 bases, leaving 9 bases between the germline ends. The germline V gene has CDR1 KGHSH and CDR2 LQKENI. Here the CDR3 reads CASSPQGVDTEAFF. The DNA read from the CDR3 is TGTGCCAGCTCACCACAGGGGGTGGACACTGAA.

This clone was counted ten times or more. Sequencing ends 3 residues short of the CDR3 end; the germline J gene provides the rest. The V and J genes are TRBV20-1 and TRBJ2-6; perhaps TRBD1 as D (6 bases). V lost 5 bases, J lost 0 bases, and 11 bases lay in between. The germline V gene has CDR1 DFQATT and CDR2 SNEGSKA (reference sequence). The CDR3 has 15 amino acids. The CDR3 reads CSAGRGTSGANVLTF. The sequenced part of the CDR3 DNA is TGCAGTGCTGGCAGGGGTACCTCTGGGGCCAACGTC.

Many counts were recorded for this clone. The read ends 3 residues early relative to the CDR3; the germline J gene fills the gap. The rearrangement links TRBV20-1 to TRBJ2-5; D may be TRBD2 (6 bases). Germline values: CDR1 DFQATT, CDR2 SNEGSKA (reference sequence). V lost 4 bases and J lost 7, with 22 bases in between. The length of the CDR3 is 15 residues. CDR3 loop: CSAKPPRDSSSTQYF. Incomplete CDR3 DNA: TGCAGTGCTAAACCACCCCGGGACTCCTCCTCGACC.

Worth noting for this clone: The read ends 3 residues shy of where the CDR3 ends; the end is completed using the germline J gene. The chain is built from TRBV19 and TRBJ2-2; TRBD2 matches 11 bases. With V trimmed by 6 bases and J by 4 bases, 7 bases remained unmatched. Germline lookup yields CDR1 LNHDA and CDR2 SQIVND (reference sequence). The length of the CDR3 is 16 residues. CDR3 DNA, as far as it was read: TGTGCCAGTAGCACGACTAGCGGGGCGGTCACCGGGGAG. Its translation: CASSTTSGAVTGE. The CDR3 as a whole reads CASSTTSGAVTGELFF.

Concerning this clone itself: The CDR3 goes on 3 residues after the read ends, and that part is filled in from the germline J gene. The chain links TRBV2 to TRBJ2-7; 9 bases line up with TRBD1. This CDR3 region has 15 residues. Germline V CDR1 and CDR2: SNHLY, FYNNEI. The ends lost 6 bases at V and 4 bases at J; junction bases unmatched: 10. The DNA read from the CDR3 is TGTGCCAGCAGCGTACAGGGGGCAGTTGTTTACGAG. Translated, it gives CASSVQGAVVYE. The CDR3, in full, reads CASSVQGAVVYEQYF.

This clone is medium-sized in the sample. The read stops 3 residues short of the end of the CDR3; the missing end is completed from the germline J gene. The rearrangement links TRBV30 to TRBJ2-5, with D perhaps TRBD1 (5 bases). Germline loops: CDR1 GTSNPN, CDR2 SVGIG (reference sequence). V dropped 0 bases and J dropped 7 bases, with 12 bases sitting between them. This CDR3 spans 13 amino acids. CDR3 sequence reads: CAWSVGQGGTQYF. The part of the CDR3 DNA that was read is TGTGCCTGGAGTGTGGGGCAGGGTGGGACC.

The table lists this clone with many counts. The read ends 3 residues before the CDR3 terminus; that terminus is restored from the germline J gene. This sequence joins TRBV20-1 and TRBJ2-4, with 8 bases matching TRBD1. The germline gives CDR1 DFQATT, CDR2 SNEGSKA (reference sequence). This CDR3 has 13 residues. CDR3: CSAPGTGQMVQYF. The CDR3 DNA, read in part, is TGCAGTGCCCCCGGGACAGGTCAAATGGTT.

Many counts were recorded for this clone. The read is 3 residues too short to cover the CDR3 end, so that end is filled in from the germline J gene. This chain connects TRBV20-1 to TRBJ1-4; TRBD1 matches 9 bases. J gave up 4 bases and V 1 base, and 4 bases lay outside the gene matches. Germline V gene lookup returns CDR1 DFQATT and CDR2 SNEGSKA (reference sequence). The CDR3 consists of 15 residues. This chain's CDR3 is CSARVGDRVNEKLFF. Incomplete CDR3 DNA: TGCAGTGCTAGAGTCGGGGACAGGGTTAATGAAAAA.

This clone was detected a few times. Coverage ceases 3 residues before the CDR3 finishes, and the germline J gene fills in the end. The chain couples TRBV7-2 to TRBJ2-7; weak D call: TRBD1 (5 bases). The V and J ends lost 2 bases and 3 bases respectively, with 11 bases between them. The germline V gene has CDR1 SGHTA and CDR2 FQGNSA. The CDR3 contains 14 residues. The CDR3 bases that were read are TGTGCCAGCAGCTTAAAGGGGTCCCGCTACGAG. Protein: CASSLKGSRYE. The whole CDR3 protein is CASSLKGSRYEQYF.

This clone was recorded at least ten times. The CDR3 here is CASSMRASYNEQFF. The covered CDR3 bases are TGTGCCAGTAGTATGAGGGCAAGCTACAATGAG. The V call is TRBV19, the J call TRBJ2-1; tentative D call: TRBD2 (5 bases). From the germline J gene comes the end of the CDR3, since the read stops 3 residues before it. Deletions cut 3 bases from V and 3 bases from J, with 9 bases between. CDR3 length equals 14 residues. Germline V gene data show CDR1 as LNHDA and CDR2 as SQIVND (reference sequence).

This clone turned up a few times. The read falls 3 residues short of the CDR3 end, and the missing part is taken from the germline J gene. The J gene is TRBJ1-1, the V gene TRBV19; D might be TRBD1 (6 bases). The V end lost 7 bases, the J end lost 2 bases, and 14 bases lay between the germline ends. The length of the CDR3 is 14 residues. The V gene's germline CDR1 is LNHDA and CDR2 SQIVND (reference sequence). CDR3 DNA (partial): TGTGCCAGTAAATATCGAGGGGGAAACACTGAA. It translates to CASKYRGGNTE. The whole CDR3 is CASKYRGGNTEAFF.

This clone has a handful of counts. The CDR3 is cut off 3 residues early in the read; its end comes from the germline J gene. V usage is TRBV7-3 and J usage is TRBJ1-1; TRBD1 might be the D (6 bases). Germline CDR1 reads SGHTA; CDR2 reads FQGTGA. The V end was cut by 5 bases, the J end by 3 bases, with 13 bases between. The CDR3 loop spans 14 amino acids. CDR3 protein: CASSPLGGDTEAFF. The sequenced CDR3 bases are TGTGCCAGCAGCCCGCTAGGGGGTGACACTGAA.

This clone was seen only a few times. Sequencing ends 3 residues short of the CDR3 end; the germline J gene provides the rest. This chain uses TRBV19 with TRBJ2-3, with 9 nucleotides matching TRBD2. Germline lookup yields CDR1 LNHDA and CDR2 SQIVND (reference sequence). The ends lost 7 bases at V and 0 bases at J; junction bases unmatched: 5. The length of the CDR3 is 15 residues. CDR3 DNA (partial): TGTGCCAGTACCTTAGCGGGGGCGAGCACAGATACG. Protein sequence: CASTLAGASTDT. The entire CDR3 protein is CASTLAGASTDTQYF.

This clone was recorded a few times. The read stops 3 residues short of the end of the CDR3; the missing end is completed from the germline J gene. This sequence joins TRBV19 and TRBJ1-5; 8 nucleotides agree with TRBD1. The CDR3 contains 15 residues. Per germline, CDR1 LNHDA and CDR2 SQIVND (reference sequence). J gave up 1 base and V 7 bases, and 6 bases lay outside the gene matches. This CDR3 is CASTQGARSNQPQHF. The covered CDR3 bases are TGTGCCAGTACCCAGGGGGCGAGGAGCAATCAGCCC.

This clone was observed at least ten times. Coverage ceases 3 residues before the CDR3 finishes, and the germline J gene fills in the end. The chain employs TRBV7-9 and TRBJ2-1; the match to TRBD2 covers 8 bases. Germline CDR1 is SEHNR and CDR2 is FQNEAQ (reference sequence). V shed 1 base, J shed 8 bases, and the junction held 4 bases outside the gene matches. There are 14 residues in the CDR3. The CDR3 protein is CASSLGRGVDEQFF. Incomplete CDR3 DNA: TGTGCCAGCAGCTTAGGGCGGGGGGTCGATGAG.

In the case of this clone: The missing CDR3 end, 3 residues past where the read stops, is filled in from the germline J gene. The chain couples TRBV19 to TRBJ1-6, with TRBD1 identical over 8 bases. This CDR3 is 15 amino acids long. The germline V gene encodes CDR1 LNHDA and CDR2 SQIVND (reference sequence). Unmatched junction bases numbered 4, after V lost 0 bases and J lost 9 bases. Partial CDR3 DNA: TGTGCCAGTAGTATAGAGGGGACAGGAAGTTCACCC. Protein product: CASSIEGTGSSP. The whole CDR3 sequence is CASSIEGTGSSPLHF.

About this clone itself: The observed sequence ends 3 residues before the CDR3 terminus, with the missing tail filled in from the germline J gene. The V gene is TRBV7-8, the J gene TRBJ2-3; D is possibly TRBD2 (6 bases). Between the trimmed V and J ends, which lost 4 bases and 8 bases, there was a span of 7 bases. In germline, CDR1 is SGHVS, CDR2 FQNEAQ. The CDR3 has 11 residues. The DNA read from the CDR3 is TGTGCCAGCAGCTCCGGGGGTACG. Its protein product is CASSSGGT. The entire CDR3 reads CASSSGGTQYF.

Incomplete CDR3 DNA: TGTGCCAGCAGACCAACAGGGAACTATGGC. Residues: CASRPTGNYG. The whole CDR3 sequence is CASRPTGNYGYTF. The V and J genes are TRBV7-2 and TRBJ1-2; maybe TRBD1 (6 bases). From the germline J gene comes the end of the CDR3, since the read stops 3 residues before it. There are 13 residues in the CDR3. CDR1 is SGHTA, CDR2 FQGNSA, per germline. Trimming pared 6 bases from V and 2 bases from J, leaving 10 bases between.